What follows describes a single T cell receptor (beta chain). Its antigen remains unidentified. Per the study methods: Junction-only immunoSEQ data arrived without quality scores, meaning filtering differed. The method was immunoSEQ multiplex PCR; TCRdb's version includes in-frame clones alone and lacks a portion of them. V, J and clone size reflect that table, while D and trimming were determined from the DNA. Among some 2.1 million clones listed, about 95% were seen once. From CD4+ cells came CD45RA+ naive and CD45RA-negative memory subsets. This sample stems from a study of shared clonotypes between healthy human individuals. The study, taken as a whole, reports: The study generally estimated greater richness for naive than memory subsets. Sampling included only blood; tissue repertoires likely differ.

This CDR3 comprises 14 residues. The V gene lost 2 bases and the J gene lost 9 bases, with 14 bases spanning the gap. Germline loops: CDR1 SGHTA, CDR2 FQGNSA. Sequenced material: naive CD4+ T cells sorted from blood. Regarding subset: CD45RA+ positively selected. V and J are TRBV7-2 and TRBJ2-1; maybe TRBD1 (5 bases). The receptor's source is a man aged 18-30 years in good health. CDR3 region: CASSLFSGPLEQFF. CDR3 in DNA: TGTGCCAGCAGCTTATTTTCAGGGCCCCTTGAGCAGTTCTTC.